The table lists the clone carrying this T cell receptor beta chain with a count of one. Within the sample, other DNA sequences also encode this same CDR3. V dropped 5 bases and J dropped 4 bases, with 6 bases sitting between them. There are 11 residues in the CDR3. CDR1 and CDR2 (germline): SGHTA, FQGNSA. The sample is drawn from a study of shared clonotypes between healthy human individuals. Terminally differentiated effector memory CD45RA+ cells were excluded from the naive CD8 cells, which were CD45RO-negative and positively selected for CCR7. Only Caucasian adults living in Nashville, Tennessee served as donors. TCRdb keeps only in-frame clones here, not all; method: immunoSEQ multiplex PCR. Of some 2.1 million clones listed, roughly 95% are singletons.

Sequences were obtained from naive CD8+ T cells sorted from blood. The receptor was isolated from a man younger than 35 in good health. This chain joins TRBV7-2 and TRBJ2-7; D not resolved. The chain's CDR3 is CASSPGYEQYF. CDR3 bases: TGTGCCAGCAGCCCCGGGTACGAGCAGTACTTC. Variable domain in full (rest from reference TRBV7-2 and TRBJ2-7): GAGVSQSPSNKVTEKGKDVELRCDPISGHTALYWYRQSLGQGLEFLIYFQGNSAPDKSGLPSDRFSAERTGGSVSTLTIQRTQQEDSAVYLCASSPGYEQYFGPGTRLTVT.